A few counts support the clone carrying this TCR beta chain. All gene names here are mouse names. The read ends 1 residue shy of where the CDR3 ends; the end is completed using the germline J gene. The data originate from a study of tissue T cells after allogeneic stem cell transplantation. Using immunoSEQ multiplex PCR, the repertoire was profiled, and TCRdb retains in-frame clones only, with some absent. The table lists 2,200 or so clones, 50% to 60% of them singletons. Time point meaning: mouse harvest day 7 after allogeneic transplant. The graft held 10^6 splenic CD5+ T cells and 10^7 T-cell-depleted bone marrow cells. The J segment lost 4 bases and the V segment lost 0 bases, leaving 3 bases of the junction unmatched. Germline values: CDR1 NSHNY, CDR2 SYGAGN. The CDR3 totals 15 residues.

Sample: liver tissue. V usage is TRBV13-1 and J usage is TRBJ2-1; 8 bases align to TRBD2. The origin of this receptor is a female BALB/c mouse given C57BL/6 T cells with graft-versus-host disease after an allogeneic hematopoietic cell transplant. Incomplete CDR3 DNA: TGTGCCAGCAGTGATGGCGGGGGGGCTTATGCTGAGCAGTTC. Translated, it gives CASSDGGGAYAEQF. The whole CDR3 region reads CASSDGGGAYAEQFF.